The entry below describes one T cell receptor (beta chain). Its binding antigen is unknown. No much larger clone is present one base from it, and per-base qualities are unavailable. The immunoSEQ assay was used to sequence TCR beta chain CDR3 regions from genomic DNA. Primers annealing to V and J segments amplified rearranged VDJ segments. Concerning the study's data processing: The ImmunoSeq Analyzer software was used to compute clonality and richness metrics. Fisher's exact test, supplemented by a beta-binomial method for added stringency, was applied to identify differentially abundant clones between regions. TCRdb retrieved this table from immuneACCESS and kept in-frame rearrangements only. Not all clones are present; in checked studies, unresolved V genes account for under half, and no reason is known for the remainder. That table furnishes V, J and clone size, whereas the DNA furnished D and trimming. This sample comprises 21,000 or so clones, around 73% of them detected only once. Roughly 15% of the sample is held by the ten biggest clonotypes.

The data originate from a study of intratumoral heterogeneity in liver cancer. With regard to the full study: Across the full roughly 15-patient cohort, most patients were male and a median age of around 63 years was recorded. The study combined RNA-seq, DNA sequencing, TCR-seq and SNP array data from multiple regions of hepatocellular carcinoma specimens to study intratumor heterogeneity. Of the roughly 68 multiregional samples collected from approximately 15 HCC patients in the overall cohort, under 55 were tumoral regions and about 20 were adjacent nontumoral regions.

On the study overall, not on this receptor specifically: Limitations acknowledged by the authors included a relatively low number of patients and under-sampled representation of tumor-infiltrating lymphocytes.

CDR1 and CDR2 are drawn from the germline V gene (reference sequence): GTSNPN, SVGIG. Including cysteine and phenylalanine, the CDR3 has 13 amino acids. The only DNA kept is the CDR3, 39 bases in frame from the first base. V is pruned by 3 bases and J by 5 bases, leaving 4 bases of the junction without a gene match. Every patient had early-stage hepatocellular carcinoma and received no therapy prior to surgical resection. The sampled areas showed no macroscopic signs of necrosis or hemorrhage. Multiple regions from a couple of patients were subjected to TCR sequencing (ImmunoSeq). Each frozen resection tissue sample was taken at least 1 cm away from every other sample. The N label marked samples taken from nontumoral liver tissue adjacent to the tumor. Genomic DNA was extracted from bulk tissue using the DNeasy blood and tissue kit.

This receptor chain uses TRBV30 and TRBJ2-5; TRBD1 matches 9 bases in the middle. The sequencing used tumor-adjacent normal tissue, collected before any cancer treatment. This receptor was obtained from a woman aged 70-85 years with hepatocellular carcinoma. This receptor carries the CDR3 CAWRTGGGETQYF. The sequence in DNA is TGTGCCTGGAGAACAGGGGGCGGGGAGACCCAGTACTTC.